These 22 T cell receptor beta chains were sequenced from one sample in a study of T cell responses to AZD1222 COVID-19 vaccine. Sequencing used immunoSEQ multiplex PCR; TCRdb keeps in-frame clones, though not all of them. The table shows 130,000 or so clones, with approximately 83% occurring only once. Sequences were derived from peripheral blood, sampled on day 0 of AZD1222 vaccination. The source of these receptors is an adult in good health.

The CDR3: CALNRLAGGLGTDTQYF. Written as DNA, the CDR3 is TGTGCCTTAAATCGACTAGCGGGGGGGCTCGGCACAGATACGCAGTATTTT. The rearrangement joins TRBV30 to TRBJ2-3, with TRBD2 matching over 14 bases. This CDR3 is built from 17 residues. From germline, CDR1 is GTSNPN and CDR2 SVGIG (reference sequence). Trimming took 7 bases from V and 1 from J; bases not matched to a gene: 10. The full variable domain, completed using reference TRBV30 and TRBJ2-3, is SQTIHQWPATLVQPVGSPLSLECTVEGTSNPNLYWYRQAAGRGLQLLFYSVGIGQISSEVPQNLSASRPQDRQFILSSKKLLLSDSGFYLCALNRLAGGLGTDTQYFGPGTRLTVL.

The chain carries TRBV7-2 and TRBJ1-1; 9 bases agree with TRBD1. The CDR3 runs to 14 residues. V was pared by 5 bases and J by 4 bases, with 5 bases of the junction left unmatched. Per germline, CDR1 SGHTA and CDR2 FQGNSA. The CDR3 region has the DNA TGTGCCAGCAGCCAACAGGGGGCGGGCACTGAAGCTTTCTTT. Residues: CASSQQGAGTEAFF. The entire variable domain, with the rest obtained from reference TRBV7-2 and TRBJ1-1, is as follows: GAGVSQSPSNKVTEKGKDVELRCDPISGHTALYWYRQSLGQGLEFLIYFQGNSAPDKSGLPSDRFSAERTGGSVSTLTIQRTQQEDSAVYLCASSQQGAGTEAFFGQGTRLTVV.

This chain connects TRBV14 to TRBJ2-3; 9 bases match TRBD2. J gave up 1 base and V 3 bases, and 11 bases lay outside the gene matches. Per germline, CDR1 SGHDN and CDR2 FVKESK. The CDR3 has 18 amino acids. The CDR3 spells CASSHSQGRLAGTDTQYF. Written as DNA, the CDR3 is TGTGCCAGCAGCCATTCACAAGGGCGACTAGCGGGCACAGATACGCAGTATTTT.

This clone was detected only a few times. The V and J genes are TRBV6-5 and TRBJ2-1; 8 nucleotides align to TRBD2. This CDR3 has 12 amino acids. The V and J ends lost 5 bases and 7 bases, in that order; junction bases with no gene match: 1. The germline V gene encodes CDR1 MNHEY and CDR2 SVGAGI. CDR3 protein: CASSRGGNEQFF. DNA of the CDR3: TGTGCCAGCAGTCGGGGGGGGAATGAGCAGTTCTTC.

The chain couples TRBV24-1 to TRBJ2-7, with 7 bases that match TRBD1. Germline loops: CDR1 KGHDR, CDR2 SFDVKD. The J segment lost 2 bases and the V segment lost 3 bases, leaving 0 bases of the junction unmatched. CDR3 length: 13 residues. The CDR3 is CATSDQGAYEQYF. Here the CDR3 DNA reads TGTGCCACCAGTGATCAGGGGGCCTACGAGCAGTACTTC.

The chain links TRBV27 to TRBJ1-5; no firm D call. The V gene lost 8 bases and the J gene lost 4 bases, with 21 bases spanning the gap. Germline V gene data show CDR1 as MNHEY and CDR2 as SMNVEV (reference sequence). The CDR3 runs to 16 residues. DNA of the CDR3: TGTGCCAGCGGGCAAGGGTCCTATCTACCAAATCAGCCCCAGCATTTT. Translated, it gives CASGQGSYLPNQPQHF.

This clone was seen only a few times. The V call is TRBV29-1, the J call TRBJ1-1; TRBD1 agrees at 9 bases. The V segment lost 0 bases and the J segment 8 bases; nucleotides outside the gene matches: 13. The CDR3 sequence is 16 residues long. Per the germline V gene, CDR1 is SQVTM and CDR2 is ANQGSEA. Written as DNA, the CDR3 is TGCAGCGTTGAAGACCCGACAGGGACAGGGAGGGGGGAAGCTTTCTTT. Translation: CSVEDPTGTGRGEAFF. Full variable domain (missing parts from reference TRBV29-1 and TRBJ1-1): SAVISQKPSRDICQRGTSLTIQCQVDSQVTMMFWYRQQPGQSLTLIATANQGSEATYESGFVIDKFPISRPNLTFSTLTVSNMSPEDSSIYLCSVEDPTGTGRGEAFFGQGTRLTVV.

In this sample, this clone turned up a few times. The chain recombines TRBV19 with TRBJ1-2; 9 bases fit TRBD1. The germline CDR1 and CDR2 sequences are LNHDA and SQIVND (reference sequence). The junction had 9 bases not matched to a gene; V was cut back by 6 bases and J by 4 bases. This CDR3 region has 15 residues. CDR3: CASRGTGQGSYGYTF. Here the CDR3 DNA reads TGTGCCAGTAGGGGTACGGGACAGGGTAGCTATGGCTACACCTTC.

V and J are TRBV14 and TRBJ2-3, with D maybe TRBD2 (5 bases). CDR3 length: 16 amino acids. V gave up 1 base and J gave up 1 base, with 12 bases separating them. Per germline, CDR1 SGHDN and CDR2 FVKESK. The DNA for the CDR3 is TGTGCCAGCAGCCAAGTATTAGCGCTTGGCACAGATACGCAGTATTTT. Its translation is CASSQVLALGTDTQYF.

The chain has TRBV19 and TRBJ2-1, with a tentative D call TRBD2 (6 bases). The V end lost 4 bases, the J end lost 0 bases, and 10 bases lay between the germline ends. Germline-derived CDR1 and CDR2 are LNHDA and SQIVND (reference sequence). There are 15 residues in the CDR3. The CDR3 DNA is TGTGCCAGTAGTAGGGACGGGAGCTCCTACAATGAGCAGTTCTTC. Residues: CASSRDGSSYNEQFF.

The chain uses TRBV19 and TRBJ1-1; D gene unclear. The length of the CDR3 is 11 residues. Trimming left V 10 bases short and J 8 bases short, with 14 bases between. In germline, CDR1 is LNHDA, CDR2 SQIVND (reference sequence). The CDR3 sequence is CATRSRVEAFF. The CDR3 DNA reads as TGTGCCACTAGGTCTAGGGTGGAAGCTTTCTTT.

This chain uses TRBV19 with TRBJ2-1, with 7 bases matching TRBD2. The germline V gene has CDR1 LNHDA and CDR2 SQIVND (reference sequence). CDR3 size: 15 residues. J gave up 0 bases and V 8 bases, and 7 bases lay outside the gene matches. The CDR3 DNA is TGTGCCAGTCAACGTGGCGGGAGCTCCTACAATGAGCAGTTCTTC. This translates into CASQRGGSSYNEQFF.

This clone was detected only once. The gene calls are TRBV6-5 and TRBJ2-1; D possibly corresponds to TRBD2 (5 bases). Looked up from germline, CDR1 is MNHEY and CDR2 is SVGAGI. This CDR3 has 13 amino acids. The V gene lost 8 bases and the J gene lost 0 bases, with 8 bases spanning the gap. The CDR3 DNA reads TGTGCCAGCGAGGGAAGCTCCTACAATGAGCAGTTCTTC. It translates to CASEGSSYNEQFF.

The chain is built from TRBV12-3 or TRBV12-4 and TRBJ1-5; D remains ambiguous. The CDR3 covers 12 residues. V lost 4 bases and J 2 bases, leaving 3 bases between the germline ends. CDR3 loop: CASSSRNQPQHF. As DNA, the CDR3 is TGTGCCAGCAGTTCCCGCAATCAGCCCCAGCATTTT.

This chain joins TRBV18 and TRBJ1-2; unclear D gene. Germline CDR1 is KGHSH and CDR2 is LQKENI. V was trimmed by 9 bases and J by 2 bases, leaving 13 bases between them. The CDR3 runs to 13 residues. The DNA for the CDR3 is TGTGCCAGTTCCCCGACCCTGAACTATGGCTACACCTTC. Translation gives CASSPTLNYGYTF.

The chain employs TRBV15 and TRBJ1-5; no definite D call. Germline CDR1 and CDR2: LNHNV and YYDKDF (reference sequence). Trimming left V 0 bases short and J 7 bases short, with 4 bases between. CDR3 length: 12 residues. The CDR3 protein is CATSRETQPQHF. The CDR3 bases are TGTGCCACCAGCAGAGAGACCCAGCCCCAGCATTTT. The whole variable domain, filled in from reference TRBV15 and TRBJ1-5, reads DAMVIQNPRYQVTQFGKPVTLSCSQTLNHNVMYWYQQKSSQAPKLLFHYYDKDFNNEADTPDNFQSRRPNTSFCFLDIRSPGLGDTAMYLCATSRETQPQHFGDGTRLSIL.

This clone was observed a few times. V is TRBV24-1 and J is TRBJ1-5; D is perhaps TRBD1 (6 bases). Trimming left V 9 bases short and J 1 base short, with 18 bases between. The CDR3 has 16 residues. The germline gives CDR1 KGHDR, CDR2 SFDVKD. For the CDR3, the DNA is TGTGCCACCCGGTATGCCGGGACAACGAGCAATCAGCCCCAGCATTTT. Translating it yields CATRYAGTTSNQPQHF.

CDR3 bases: TGTGCCAGTAGTATTTTTCTTCGTCGGCAACCTGAAGCTTTCTTT. This gives the protein CASSIFLRRQPEAFF. V and J are TRBV19 and TRBJ1-1; D not resolved. The CDR3 covers 15 residues. Germline lookup yields CDR1 LNHDA and CDR2 SQIVND (reference sequence). Trimming pared 3 bases from V and 6 bases from J, leaving 17 bases between.

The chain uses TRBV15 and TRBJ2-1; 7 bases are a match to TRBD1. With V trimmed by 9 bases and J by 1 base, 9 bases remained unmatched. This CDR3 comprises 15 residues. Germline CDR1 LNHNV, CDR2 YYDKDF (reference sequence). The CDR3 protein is CATAEGAQSYNEQFF. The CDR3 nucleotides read TGTGCCACAGCAGAGGGGGCCCAGTCCTACAATGAGCAGTTCTTC.

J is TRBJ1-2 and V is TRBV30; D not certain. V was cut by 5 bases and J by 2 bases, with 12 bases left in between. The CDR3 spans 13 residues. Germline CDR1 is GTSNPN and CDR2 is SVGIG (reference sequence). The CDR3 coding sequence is TGTGCCTGGGCTGTCGGTCCGAACTATGGCTACACCTTC. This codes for CAWAVGPNYGYTF.

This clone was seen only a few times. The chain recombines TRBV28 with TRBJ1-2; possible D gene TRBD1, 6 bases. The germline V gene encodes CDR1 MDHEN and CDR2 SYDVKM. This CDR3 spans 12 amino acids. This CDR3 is CSFRALRGGYTF. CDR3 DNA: TGTTCTTTCAGGGCTCTCAGGGGTGGCTACACCTTC.

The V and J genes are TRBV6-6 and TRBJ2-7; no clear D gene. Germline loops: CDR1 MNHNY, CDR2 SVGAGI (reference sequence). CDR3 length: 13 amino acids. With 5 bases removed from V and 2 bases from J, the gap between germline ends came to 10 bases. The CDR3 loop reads CASSTRPTYEQYF. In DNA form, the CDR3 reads TGTGCCAGCAGTACTCGTCCAACCTACGAGCAGTACTTC.